One and the same sample provided the 3 T cell receptor beta chains below, sequenced in a study of blood T cell repertoires in COVID-19. The table came from immunoSEQ multiplex PCR; TCRdb's copy has only in-frame clones and leaves some out. The sample shows 90,000 to 95,000 clones, more than 75% of them seen only once. Sequenced input: peripheral blood. These receptors were obtained from a woman older than 75 with active COVID-19.

The chain combines TRBV28 with TRBJ1-1, with D possibly matching TRBD1 (5 bases). CDR1 is MDHEN and CDR2 is SYDVKM in the germline V gene. V lost 4 bases and J 8 bases, leaving 8 bases between the germline ends. CDR3 size: 11 residues. CDR3 protein: CASSSYREAFF. The CDR3 nucleotides read TGTGCCAGCAGTTCCTACAGGGAAGCTTTCTTT.

The rearrangement joins TRBV7-2 to TRBJ2-5; tentative D call: TRBD2 (6 bases). This CDR3 region has 13 residues. Germline-derived CDR1 and CDR2 are SGHTA and FQGNSA. Trimming left V 4 bases short and J 7 bases short, with 13 bases between. The CDR3 protein is CASSSREKGTQYF. CDR3 nucleotides: TGTGCCAGCAGCTCCCGGGAGAAAGGGACCCAGTACTTC.

This sequence joins TRBV7-2 and TRBJ2-1; no reliable D call. The CDR3 contains 16 residues. CDR1 and CDR2 from the germline V gene are SGHTA and FQGNSA. The V end lost 1 base, the J end lost 0 bases, and 10 bases lay between the germline ends. Here the CDR3 DNA reads TGTGCCAGCAGCTTAGATCTCGGTGGCTCCTACAATGAGCAGTTCTTC. This codes for CASSLDLGGSYNEQFF.